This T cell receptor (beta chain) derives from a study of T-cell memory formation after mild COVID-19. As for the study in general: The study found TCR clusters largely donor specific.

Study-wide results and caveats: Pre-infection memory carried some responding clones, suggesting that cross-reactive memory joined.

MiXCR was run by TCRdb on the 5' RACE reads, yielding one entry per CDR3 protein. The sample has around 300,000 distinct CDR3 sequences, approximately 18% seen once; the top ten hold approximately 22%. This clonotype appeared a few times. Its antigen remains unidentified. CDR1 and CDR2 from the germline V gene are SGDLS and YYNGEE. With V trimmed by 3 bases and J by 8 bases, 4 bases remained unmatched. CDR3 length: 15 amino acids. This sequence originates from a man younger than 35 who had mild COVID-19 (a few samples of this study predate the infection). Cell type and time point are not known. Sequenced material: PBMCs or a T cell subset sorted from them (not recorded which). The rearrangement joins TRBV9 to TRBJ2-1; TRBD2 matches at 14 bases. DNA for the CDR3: TGTGCCAGCAGCGGAGGACTAGCGGGGGGCGATGAGCAGTTCTTC. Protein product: CASSGGLAGGDEQFF.